Ten or more counts support the clone carrying this TCR beta chain. Germline CDR1 reads SNHLY; CDR2 reads FYNNEI. The V and J ends lost 9 bases and 2 bases respectively, with 13 bases between them. CDR3 length: 13 amino acids. The sample belongs to a study of Graves' ophthalmopathy and Graves' hyperthyroidism. A diagnosis was made from clinical symptoms together with serum thyroxine, TRAb, thyroid ultrasound and orbital computed tomography. CDR3 regions of TCR beta were amplified from RNA transcripts. Investigators did first-round RT-PCR with HTBI primers, then second-round multiplex PCR. TCRdb itself ran the multiplex PCR reads through MiXCR, one entry per CDR3 protein. The data show 650,000 to 800,000 distinct CDR3 sequences, with over 40% seen just once and roughly 3% held by the top ten.

The chain couples TRBV2 to TRBJ1-1; possibly TRBD1 for D (5 bases). The TCR comes from an adult man with Graves' ophthalmopathy. Input material: peripheral blood. The CDR3 here is CARVDRGNTEAFF. Here the CDR3 DNA reads TGTGCCAGGGTAGACAGAGGAAACACTGAAGCTTTCTTT.